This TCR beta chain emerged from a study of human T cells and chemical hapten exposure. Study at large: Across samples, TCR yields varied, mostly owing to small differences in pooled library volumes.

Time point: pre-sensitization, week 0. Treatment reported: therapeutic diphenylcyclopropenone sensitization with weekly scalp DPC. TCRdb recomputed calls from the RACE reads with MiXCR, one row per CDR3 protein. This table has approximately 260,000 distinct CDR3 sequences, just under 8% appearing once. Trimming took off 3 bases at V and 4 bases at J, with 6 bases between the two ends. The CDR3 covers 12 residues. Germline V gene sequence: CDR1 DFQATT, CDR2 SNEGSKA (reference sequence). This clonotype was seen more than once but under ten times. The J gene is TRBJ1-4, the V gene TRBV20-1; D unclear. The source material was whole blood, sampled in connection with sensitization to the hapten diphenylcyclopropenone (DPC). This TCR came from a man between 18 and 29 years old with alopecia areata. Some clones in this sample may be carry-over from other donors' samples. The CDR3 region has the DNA TGCAGTGCTAGCCCCGGTAATGAAAAACTGTTTTTT. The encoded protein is CSASPGNEKLFF.